This T cell receptor beta chain was captured by sequencing in a study of spatial heterogeneity in lung cancer. Study-wide context: Fewer alpha-chain than beta-chain sequences were consistently detected. On average, each unique TCR and UMI combination appeared more than ten times in raw reads. The study, taken as a whole, reports: There were more appearances of ubiquitous expanded tumor TCRs in blood at resection than at follow-up.

Time point reported: sample taken at primary tumor resection. Unsorted whole RNA samples from tumor, nontumor lung or frozen PBMC were sequenced. This clonotype occurred a few times. What it binds is not known. Per the germline V gene, CDR1 is SNHLY and CDR2 is FYNNEI. CDR3 length: 16 amino acids. The junction had 16 bases not matched to a gene; V was cut back by 7 bases and J by 6 bases. Each CDR3 protein is one row after TCRdb ran MiXCR on the 5' RACE reads. Here the sample spans about 44,000 distinct CDR3 sequences, roughly 15% being singletons. The sample consisted of PBMCs, taken at surgery. The V gene is TRBV2, the J gene TRBJ2-3; 7 bases are shared with TRBD1. The receptor was isolated from a male donor with early-stage non-small cell lung cancer. CDR3 DNA: TGTGCCAGCACCGAAGGACAGGACCTAGCTGGGGATACGCAGTATTTT. It encodes CASTEGQDLAGDTQYF.